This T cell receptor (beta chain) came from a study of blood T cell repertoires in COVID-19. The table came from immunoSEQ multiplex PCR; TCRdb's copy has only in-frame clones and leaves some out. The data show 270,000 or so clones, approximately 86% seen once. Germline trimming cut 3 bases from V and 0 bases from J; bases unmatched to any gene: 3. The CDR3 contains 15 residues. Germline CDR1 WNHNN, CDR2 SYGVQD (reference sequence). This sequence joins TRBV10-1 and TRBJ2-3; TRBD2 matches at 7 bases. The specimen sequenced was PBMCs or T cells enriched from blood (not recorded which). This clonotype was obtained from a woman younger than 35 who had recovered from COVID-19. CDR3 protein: CASSEGGGSTDTQYF. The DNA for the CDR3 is TGCGCCAGCAGTGAAGGCGGGGGTAGCACAGATACGCAGTATTTT.